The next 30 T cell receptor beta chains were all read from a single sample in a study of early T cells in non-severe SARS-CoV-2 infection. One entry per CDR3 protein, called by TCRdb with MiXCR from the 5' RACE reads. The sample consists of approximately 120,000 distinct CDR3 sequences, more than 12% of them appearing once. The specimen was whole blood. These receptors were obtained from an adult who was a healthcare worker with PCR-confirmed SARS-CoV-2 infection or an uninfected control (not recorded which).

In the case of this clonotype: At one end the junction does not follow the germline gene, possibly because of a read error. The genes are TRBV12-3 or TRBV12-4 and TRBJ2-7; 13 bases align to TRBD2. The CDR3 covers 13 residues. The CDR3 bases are TGTGCCAGCAGTCGACTAGCGGGGGGCACCGAGGACTTC. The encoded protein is CASSRLAGGTEDF.

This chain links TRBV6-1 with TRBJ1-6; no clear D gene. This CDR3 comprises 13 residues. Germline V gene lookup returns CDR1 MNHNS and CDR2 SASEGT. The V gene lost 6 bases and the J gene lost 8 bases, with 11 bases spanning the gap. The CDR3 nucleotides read TGTGCCAGCAGAGAGTGGGTAGATTCACCCCTCCACTTT. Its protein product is CASREWVDSPLHF.

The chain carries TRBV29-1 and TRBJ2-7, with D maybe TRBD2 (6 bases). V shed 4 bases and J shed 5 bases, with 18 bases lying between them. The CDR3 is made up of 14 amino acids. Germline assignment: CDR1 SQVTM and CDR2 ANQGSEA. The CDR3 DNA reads TGCAGCGTTGCGGTCGCGGGGCCAGGAAACGAGCAGTACTTC. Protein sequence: CSVAVAGPGNEQYF.

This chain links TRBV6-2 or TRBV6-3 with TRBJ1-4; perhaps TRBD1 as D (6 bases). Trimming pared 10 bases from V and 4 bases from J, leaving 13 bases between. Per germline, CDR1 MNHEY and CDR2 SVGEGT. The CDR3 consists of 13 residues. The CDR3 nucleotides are TGTGCCACCACCGGGACACTTAATGAAAAACTGTTTTTT. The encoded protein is CATTGTLNEKLFF.

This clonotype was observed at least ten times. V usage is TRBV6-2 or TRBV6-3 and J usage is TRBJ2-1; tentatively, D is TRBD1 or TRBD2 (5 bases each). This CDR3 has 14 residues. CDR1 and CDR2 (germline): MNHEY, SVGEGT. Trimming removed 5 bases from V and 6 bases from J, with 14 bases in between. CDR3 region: CASSPNPGPNEQFF. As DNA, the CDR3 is TGTGCCAGCAGTCCCAATCCGGGACCCAATGAGCAGTTCTTC.

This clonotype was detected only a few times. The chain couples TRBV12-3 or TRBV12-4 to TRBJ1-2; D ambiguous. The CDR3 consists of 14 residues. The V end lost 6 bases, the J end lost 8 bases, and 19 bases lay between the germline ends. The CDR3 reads CASSAGLSPYGYTF. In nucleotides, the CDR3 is TGTGCCAGCAGCGCCGGACTGTCGCCTTACGGCTACACCTTC.

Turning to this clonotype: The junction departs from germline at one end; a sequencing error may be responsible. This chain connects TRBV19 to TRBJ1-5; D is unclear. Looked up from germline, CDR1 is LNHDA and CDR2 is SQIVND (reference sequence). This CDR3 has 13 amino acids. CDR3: CASSISINQPLHF. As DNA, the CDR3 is TGTGCCAGTAGTATATCCATCAATCAGCCCCTGCATTTT.

Here the CDR3 DNA reads TGCGCCAGCAGTCAGGGACAGCCTTACAATGAGCAGTTCTTC. Translating it yields CASSQGQPYNEQFF. The chain recombines TRBV23-1 with TRBJ2-1, with TRBD1 matching 7 bases. TRBV23-1 is flagged as an ORF with uncertain function. The CDR3 is made up of 14 amino acids. J gave up 4 bases and V 3 bases, and 3 bases lay outside the gene matches.

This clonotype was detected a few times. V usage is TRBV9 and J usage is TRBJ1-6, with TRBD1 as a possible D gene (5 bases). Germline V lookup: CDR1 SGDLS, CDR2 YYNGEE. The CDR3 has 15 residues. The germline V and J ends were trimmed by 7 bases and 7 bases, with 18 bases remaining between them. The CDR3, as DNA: TGTGCCAGCGGTCCGGGGCCCGGGAGGAATTCACCCCTCCACTTT. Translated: CASGPGPGRNSPLHF.

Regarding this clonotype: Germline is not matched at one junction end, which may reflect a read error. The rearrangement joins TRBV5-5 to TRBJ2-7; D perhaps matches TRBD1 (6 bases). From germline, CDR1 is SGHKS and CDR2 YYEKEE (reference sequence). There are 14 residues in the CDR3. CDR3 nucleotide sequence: TGTGTCAGCACCACCAGTTCTCCAGGGGAAAAGCAGTACTTC. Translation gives CVSTTSSPGEKQYF.

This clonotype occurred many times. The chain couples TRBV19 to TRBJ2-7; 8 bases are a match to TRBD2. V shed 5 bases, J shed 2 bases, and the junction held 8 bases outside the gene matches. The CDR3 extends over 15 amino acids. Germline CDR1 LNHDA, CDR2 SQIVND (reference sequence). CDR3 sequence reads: CASSVRTSWTYEQYF. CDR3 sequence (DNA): TGTGCCAGTAGTGTGCGGACTAGCTGGACCTACGAGCAGTACTTC. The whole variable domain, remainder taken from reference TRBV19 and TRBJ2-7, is DGGITQSPKYLFRKEGQNVTLSCEQNLNHDAMYWYRQDPGQGLRLIYYSQIVNDFQKGDIAEGYSVSREKKESFPLTVTSAQKNPTAFYLCASSVRTSWTYEQYFGPGTRLTVT.

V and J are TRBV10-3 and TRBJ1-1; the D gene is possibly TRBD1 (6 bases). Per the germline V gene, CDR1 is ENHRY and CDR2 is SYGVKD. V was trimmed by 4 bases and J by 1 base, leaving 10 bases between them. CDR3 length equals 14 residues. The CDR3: CAISGGLGNTEAFF. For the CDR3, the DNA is TGTGCCATCAGTGGGGGGCTTGGGAACACTGAAGCTTTCTTT.

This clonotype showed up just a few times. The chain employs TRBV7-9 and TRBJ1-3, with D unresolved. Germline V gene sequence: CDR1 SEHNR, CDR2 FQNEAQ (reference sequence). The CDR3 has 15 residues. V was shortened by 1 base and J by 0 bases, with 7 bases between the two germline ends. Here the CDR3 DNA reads TGTGCCAGCAGCTTAGGATCAGGCTCTGGAAACACCATATATTTT. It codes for CASSLGSGSGNTIYF.

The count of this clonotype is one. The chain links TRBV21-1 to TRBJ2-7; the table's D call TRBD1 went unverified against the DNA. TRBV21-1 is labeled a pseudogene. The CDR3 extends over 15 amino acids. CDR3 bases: TGTGCCAGCAGCCCGATAGGTGGCAGGGGGGAAGAGCAGTACTTC. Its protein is CASSPIGGRGEEQYF.

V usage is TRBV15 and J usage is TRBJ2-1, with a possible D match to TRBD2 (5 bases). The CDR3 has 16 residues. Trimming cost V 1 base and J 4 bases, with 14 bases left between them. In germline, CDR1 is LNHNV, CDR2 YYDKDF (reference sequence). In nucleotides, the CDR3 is TGTGCCACCAGCAGAGGAGGGAGCGGCGAGTACAATGAGCAGTTCTTC. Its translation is CATSRGGSGEYNEQFF.

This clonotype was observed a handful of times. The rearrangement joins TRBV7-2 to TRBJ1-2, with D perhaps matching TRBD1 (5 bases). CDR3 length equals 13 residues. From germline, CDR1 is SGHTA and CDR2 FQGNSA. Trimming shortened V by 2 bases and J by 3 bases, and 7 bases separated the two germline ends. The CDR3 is CASSLTRDYGYTF. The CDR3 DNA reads TGTGCCAGCAGCTTAACCAGGGACTATGGCTACACCTTC. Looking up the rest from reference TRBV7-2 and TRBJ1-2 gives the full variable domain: GAGVSQSPSNKVTEKGKDVELRCDPISGHTALYWYRQSLGQGLEFLIYFQGNSAPDKSGLPSDRFSAERTGGSVSTLTIQRTQQEDSAVYLCASSLTRDYGYTFGSGTRLTVV.

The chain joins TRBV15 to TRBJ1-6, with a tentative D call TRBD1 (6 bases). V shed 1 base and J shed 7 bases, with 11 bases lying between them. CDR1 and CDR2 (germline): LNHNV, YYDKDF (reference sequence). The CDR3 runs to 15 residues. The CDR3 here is CATSRGRTVNSPLHF. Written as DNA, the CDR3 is TGTGCCACCAGCAGAGGCAGGACAGTCAATTCACCCCTCCACTTT.

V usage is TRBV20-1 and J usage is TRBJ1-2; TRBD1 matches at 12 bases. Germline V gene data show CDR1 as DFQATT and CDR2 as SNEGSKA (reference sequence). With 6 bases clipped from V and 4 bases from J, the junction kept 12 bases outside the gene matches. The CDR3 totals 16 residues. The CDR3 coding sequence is TGCAGTGCGAAAACCGGGACAGGGGGCGTAGCCTATGGCTACACCTTC. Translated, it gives CSAKTGTGGVAYGYTF.

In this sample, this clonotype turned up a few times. Written as DNA, the CDR3 is TGTGCCAGCAGCTTGGAGGGAATCCACGAGCAGTACTTC. Protein: CASSLEGIHEQYF. V and J are TRBV5-4 and TRBJ2-7; D not resolved. Germline V gene lookup returns CDR1 SGHNT and CDR2 YYREEE (reference sequence). V gave up 0 bases and J gave up 5 bases, with 9 bases separating them. The CDR3 is made up of 13 amino acids.

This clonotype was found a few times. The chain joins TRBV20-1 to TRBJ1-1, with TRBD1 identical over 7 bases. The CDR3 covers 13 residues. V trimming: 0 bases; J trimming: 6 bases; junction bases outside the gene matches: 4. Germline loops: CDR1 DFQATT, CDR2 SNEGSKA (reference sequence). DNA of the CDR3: TGCAGTGCTAGAGACCAGGGGGGCGCTGAAGCTTTCTTT. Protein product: CSARDQGGAEAFF.

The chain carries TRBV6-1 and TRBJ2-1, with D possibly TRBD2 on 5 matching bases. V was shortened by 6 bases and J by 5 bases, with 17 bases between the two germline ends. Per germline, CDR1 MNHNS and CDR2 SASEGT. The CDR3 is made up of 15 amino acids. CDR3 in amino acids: CASSHRSGLNNEQFF. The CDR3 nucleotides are TGTGCCAGCAGCCACCGCAGCGGACTCAACAATGAGCAGTTCTTC.

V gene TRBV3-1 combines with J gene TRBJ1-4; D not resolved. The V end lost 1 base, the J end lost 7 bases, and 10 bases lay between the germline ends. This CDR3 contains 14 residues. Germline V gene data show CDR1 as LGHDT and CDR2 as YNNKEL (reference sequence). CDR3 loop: CASSQGENGEKLFF. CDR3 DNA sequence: TGTGCCAGCAGCCAAGGGGAGAATGGTGAAAAACTGTTTTTT. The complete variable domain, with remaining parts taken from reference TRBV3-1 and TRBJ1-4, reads DTAVSQTPKYLVTQMGNDKSIKCEQNLGHDTMYWYKQDSKKFLKIMFSYNNKELIINETVPNRFSPKSPDKAHLNLHINSLELGDSAVYFCASSQGENGEKLFFGSGTQLSVL.

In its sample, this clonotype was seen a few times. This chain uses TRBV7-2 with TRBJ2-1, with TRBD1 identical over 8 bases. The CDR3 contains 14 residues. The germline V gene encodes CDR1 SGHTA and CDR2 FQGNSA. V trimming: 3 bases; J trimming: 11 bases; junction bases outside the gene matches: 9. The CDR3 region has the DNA TGTGCCAGCAGCTTGAGTCGGACAGGGCGGCAGCAGTTCTTC. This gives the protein CASSLSRTGRQQFF. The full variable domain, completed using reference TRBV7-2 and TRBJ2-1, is GAGVSQSPSNKVTEKGKDVELRCDPISGHTALYWYRQSLGQGLEFLIYFQGNSAPDKSGLPSDRFSAERTGGSVSTLTIQRTQQEDSAVYLCASSLSRTGRQQFFGPGTRLTVL.

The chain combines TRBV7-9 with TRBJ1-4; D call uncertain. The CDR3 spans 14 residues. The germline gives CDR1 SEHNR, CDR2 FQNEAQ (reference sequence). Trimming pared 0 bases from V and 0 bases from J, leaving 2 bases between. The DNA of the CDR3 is TGTGCCAGCAGCTTAGCAGCAACTAATGAAAAACTGTTTTTT. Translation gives CASSLAATNEKLFF.

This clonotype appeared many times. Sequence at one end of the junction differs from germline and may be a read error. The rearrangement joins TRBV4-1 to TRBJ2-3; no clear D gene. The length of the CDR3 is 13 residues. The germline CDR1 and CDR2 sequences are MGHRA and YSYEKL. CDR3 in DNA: TGTGCCAGCAGCCAGGATCTAACAGATACGCAGTATTTT. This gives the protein CASSQDLTDTQYF.

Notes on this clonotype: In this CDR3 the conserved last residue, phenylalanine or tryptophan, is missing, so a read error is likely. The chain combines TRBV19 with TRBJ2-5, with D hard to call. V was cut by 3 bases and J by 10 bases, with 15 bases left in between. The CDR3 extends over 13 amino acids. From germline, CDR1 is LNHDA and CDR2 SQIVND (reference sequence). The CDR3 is CASSMTDDWDQYS. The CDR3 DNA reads TGTGCCAGTAGTATGACGGACGATTGGGACCAGTACTCC.

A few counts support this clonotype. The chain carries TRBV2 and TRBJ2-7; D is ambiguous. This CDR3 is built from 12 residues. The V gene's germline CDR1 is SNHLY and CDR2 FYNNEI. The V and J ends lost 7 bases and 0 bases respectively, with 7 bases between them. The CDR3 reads CASTPSSYEQYF. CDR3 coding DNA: TGTGCCAGCACTCCAAGCTCCTACGAGCAGTACTTC.

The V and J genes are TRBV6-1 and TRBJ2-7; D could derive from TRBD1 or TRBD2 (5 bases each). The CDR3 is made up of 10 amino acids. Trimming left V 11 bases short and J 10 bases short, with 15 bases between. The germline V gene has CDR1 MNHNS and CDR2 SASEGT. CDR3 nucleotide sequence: TGTGCCTCTGGGGGTTCACGACAGTACTTC. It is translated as CASGGSRQYF.

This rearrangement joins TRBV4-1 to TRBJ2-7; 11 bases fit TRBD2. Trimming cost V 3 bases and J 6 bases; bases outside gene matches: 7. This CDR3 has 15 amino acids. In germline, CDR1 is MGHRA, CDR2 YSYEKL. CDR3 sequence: CASSHIAGGQGEQYF. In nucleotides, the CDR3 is TGCGCCAGCAGCCACATAGCGGGGGGGCAGGGCGAGCAGTACTTC.

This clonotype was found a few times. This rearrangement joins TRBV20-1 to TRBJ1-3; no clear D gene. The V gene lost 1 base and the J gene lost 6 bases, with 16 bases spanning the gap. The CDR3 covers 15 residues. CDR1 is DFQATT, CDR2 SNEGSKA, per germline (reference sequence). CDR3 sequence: CSARAAQDASNTIYF. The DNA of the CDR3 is TGCAGTGCTAGAGCCGCCCAGGACGCCTCAAACACCATATATTTT.